Below are 10 T cell receptor beta chains sequenced from a single sample in a study of T cells after yellow fever vaccination. Each CDR3 protein gets one entry after TCRdb re-called the 5' RACE reads with MiXCR. The sample consists of some 120,000 distinct CDR3 sequences, nearly 15% of them appearing once. The specimen was CD8+ T cells sorted from PBMCs, collected 5 days after the yellow fever booster vaccination. The receptors were sampled from a man aged 18 to 35 who received the YFV17D yellow fever vaccine.

This clonotype was counted many times. The chain joins TRBV29-1 to TRBJ2-7; the match to TRBD1 covers 8 bases. The CDR3 runs to 12 residues. V was clipped by 4 bases and J by 4 bases; unmatched bases: 3. Germline CDR1 is SQVTM and CDR2 is ANQGSEA. CDR3 in DNA: TGCAGCGTTGTGCAGGGGGCGTACGAGCAGTACTTC. As protein: CSVVQGAYEQYF.

There are a few counts of this clonotype. The V call is TRBV7-8, the J call TRBJ2-5; maybe TRBD1 (6 bases). From germline, CDR1 is SGHVS and CDR2 FQNEAQ. V was cut by 0 bases and J by 1 base, with 9 bases left in between. The CDR3 loop spans 15 amino acids. This CDR3 is CASSLAWGPQETQYF. The CDR3 nucleotides are TGTGCCAGCAGCTTAGCGTGGGGGCCCCAAGAGACCCAGTACTTC.

This clonotype occurred a few times. This chain connects TRBV6-5 to TRBJ1-1; 8 bases are shared with TRBD1. Germline CDR1 and CDR2: MNHEY and SVGAGI. Trimming cost V 6 bases and J 6 bases; bases outside gene matches: 9. This CDR3 spans 14 amino acids. In nucleotides, the CDR3 is TGTGCCAGCAGCCCCGGACAGGGTGGACCTGAAGCTTTCTTT. Amino acid sequence: CASSPGQGGPEAFF.

J is TRBJ2-5 and V is TRBV20-1; D unclear. The length of the CDR3 is 14 residues. Germline V gene sequence: CDR1 DFQATT, CDR2 SNEGSKA (reference sequence). V lost 0 bases, J lost 5 bases, and 13 bases lay in between. In DNA, the CDR3 is TGCAGTGCTAGAGATCTTTCGCTAGGGGAGACCCAGTACTTC. Translated: CSARDLSLGETQYF.

This chain joins TRBV7-3 and TRBJ2-3; D unclear. Germline V gene sequence: CDR1 SGHTA, CDR2 FQGTGA. The ends were cut back, 8 bases at V and 1 base at J, with 10 bases in the middle. The CDR3 has 13 amino acids. The chain's CDR3 is CASGITGTDTQYF. In DNA form, the CDR3 reads TGTGCCAGCGGTATTACGGGCACAGATACGCAGTATTTT. Variable domain in full (rest from reference TRBV7-3 and TRBJ2-3): GAGVSQTPSNKVTEKGKYVELRCDPISGHTALYWYRQSLGQGPEFLIYFQGTGAADDSGLPNDRFFAVRPEGSVSTLKIQRTERGDSAVYLCASGITGTDTQYFGPGTRLTVL.

The V call is TRBV12-3 or TRBV12-4, the J call TRBJ1-1; D call uncertain. Trimming removed 5 bases from V and 10 bases from J, with 17 bases in between. The CDR3 extends over 13 amino acids. CDR3 coding DNA: TGTGCCAGCAGTCCTGACGCCCGTCTGTCAGCTTTCTTT. This sequence encodes CASSPDARLSAFF.

CDR3 sequence: CATSRSIGSQPQHF. CDR3 coding DNA: TGTGCCACCAGCAGATCGATCGGCTCTCAGCCCCAGCATTTT. The V and J genes are TRBV15 and TRBJ1-5; D is ambiguous. The ends were cut back, 2 bases at V and 6 bases at J, with 11 bases in the middle. The V gene's germline CDR1 is LNHNV and CDR2 YYDKDF (reference sequence). The CDR3 spans 14 residues.

This clonotype appeared a few times. This chain uses TRBV7-9 with TRBJ1-5; 7 nucleotides line up with TRBD1. V lost 5 bases, J lost 7 bases, and 5 bases stayed unmatched. Germline assignment: CDR1 SEHNR and CDR2 FQNEAQ (reference sequence). The CDR3 covers 13 residues. The CDR3 loop is CASSATGYQPQHF. CDR3 coding DNA: TGTGCCAGCAGCGCGACAGGGTACCAGCCCCAGCATTTT.

The genes are TRBV9 and TRBJ2-5, with 7 bases aligning to TRBD2. The trim removed 4 bases at V and 3 bases at J, leaving 12 bases unmatched. Germline loops: CDR1 SGDLS, CDR2 YYNGEE. This CDR3 comprises 16 residues. CDR3 sequence (DNA): TGTGCCAGCAGCCCCCGGTTTCCTAGCGGTGAAGAGACCCAGTACTTC. This encodes CASSPRFPSGEETQYF.

This chain connects TRBV5-1 to TRBJ1-2; D is ambiguous. The CDR3 is made up of 14 amino acids. CDR1 is SGHRS and CDR2 is YFSETQ in the germline V gene. Trimming removed 6 bases at V and 0 bases at J, with 12 bases between. The CDR3 protein is CASTSSGTNYGYTF. DNA of the CDR3: TGCGCCAGCACTTCTTCGGGGACTAACTATGGCTACACCTTC.